This entry describes one TCR beta chain. The data stem from a study of Ad26.COV2.S vaccination and SARS-CoV-2 variants. Treatment defined: some 20 received Ad26.COV2.S at low or high dose, single or two shots; 5 received placebo; per-sample allocation not given. Sampling was done on day 63 after the first vaccine or placebo injection. The assay was immunoSEQ multiplex PCR, and TCRdb's table has in-frame clones only and misses some. The repertoire holds approximately 240,000 clones, with around nine tenths as singletons. Germline-derived CDR1 and CDR2 are SGHVS and FNYEAQ. Germline trimming cut 4 bases from V and 0 bases from J; bases unmatched to any gene: 10. The CDR3 consists of 19 residues.

The rearrangement joins TRBV7-6 to TRBJ2-6; 9 nucleotides agree with TRBD1. The sequenced sample was peripheral blood, obtained in a trial of Ad26.COV2.S vaccine versus placebo. This sequence was found in a person between 18 and 59 years old who received the Ad26.COV2.S COVID-19 vaccine or a placebo. CDR3 sequence: CASSSSPKTGGSGANVLTF. Written as DNA, the CDR3 is TGTGCCAGCAGCTCCTCCCCCAAGACAGGGGGCTCTGGGGCCAACGTCCTGACTTTC.